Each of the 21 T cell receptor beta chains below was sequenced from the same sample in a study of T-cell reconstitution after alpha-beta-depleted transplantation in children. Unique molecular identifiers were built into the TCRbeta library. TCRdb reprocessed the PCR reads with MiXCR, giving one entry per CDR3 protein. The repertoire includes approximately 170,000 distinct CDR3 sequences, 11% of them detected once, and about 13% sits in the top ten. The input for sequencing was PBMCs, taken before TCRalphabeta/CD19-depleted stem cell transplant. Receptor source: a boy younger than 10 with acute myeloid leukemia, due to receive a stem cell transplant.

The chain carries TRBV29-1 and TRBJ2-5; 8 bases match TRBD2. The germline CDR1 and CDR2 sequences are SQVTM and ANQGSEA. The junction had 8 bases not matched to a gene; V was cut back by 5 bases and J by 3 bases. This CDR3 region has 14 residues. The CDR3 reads CSVPLRGGKETQYF. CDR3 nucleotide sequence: TGCAGCGTTCCCCTCCGGGGGGGCAAAGAGACCCAGTACTTC.

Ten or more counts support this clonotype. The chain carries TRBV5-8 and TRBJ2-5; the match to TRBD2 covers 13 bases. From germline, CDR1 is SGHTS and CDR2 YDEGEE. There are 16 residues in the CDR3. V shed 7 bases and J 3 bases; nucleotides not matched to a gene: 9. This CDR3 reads CASFISGLAGKETQYF. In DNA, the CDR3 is TGTGCCAGCTTTATTTCGGGACTAGCGGGAAAAGAGACCCAGTACTTC.

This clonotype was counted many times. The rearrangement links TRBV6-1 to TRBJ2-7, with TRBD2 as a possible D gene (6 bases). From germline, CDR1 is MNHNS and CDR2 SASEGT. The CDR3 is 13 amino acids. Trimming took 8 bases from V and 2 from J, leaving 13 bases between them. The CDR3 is CASGGLETYEQYF. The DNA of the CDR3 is TGTGCCAGCGGAGGGCTAGAAACCTACGAGCAGTACTTC.

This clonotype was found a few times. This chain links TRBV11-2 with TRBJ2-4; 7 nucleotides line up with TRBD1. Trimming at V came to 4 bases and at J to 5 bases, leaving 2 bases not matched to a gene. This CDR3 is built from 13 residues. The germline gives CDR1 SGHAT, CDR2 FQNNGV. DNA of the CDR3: TGTGCCAGCAGCTCCGGGACAGAAAACATTCAGTACTTC. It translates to CASSSGTENIQYF. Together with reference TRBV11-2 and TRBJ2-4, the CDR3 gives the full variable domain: EAGVAQSPRYKIIEKRQSVAFWCNPISGHATLYWYQQILGQGPKLLIQFQNNGVVDDSQLPKDRFSAERLKGVDSTLKIQPAKLEDSAVYLCASSSGTENIQYFGAGTRLSVL.

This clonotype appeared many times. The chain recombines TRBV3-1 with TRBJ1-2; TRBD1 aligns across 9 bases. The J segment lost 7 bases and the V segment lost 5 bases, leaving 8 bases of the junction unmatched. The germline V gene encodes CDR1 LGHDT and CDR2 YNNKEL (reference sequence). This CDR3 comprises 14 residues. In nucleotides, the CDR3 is TGTGCCAGCAGCTCCGGGACAGGGATCAGTGGCTACACCTTC. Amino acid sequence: CASSSGTGISGYTF.

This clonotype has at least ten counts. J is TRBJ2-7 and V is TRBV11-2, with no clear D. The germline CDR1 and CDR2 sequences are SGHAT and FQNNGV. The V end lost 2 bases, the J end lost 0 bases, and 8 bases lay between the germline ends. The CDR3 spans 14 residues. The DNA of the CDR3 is TGTGCCAGCAGCTTAACTGGAAGCTCCTACGAGCAGTACGTC. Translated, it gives CASSLTGSSYEQYV.

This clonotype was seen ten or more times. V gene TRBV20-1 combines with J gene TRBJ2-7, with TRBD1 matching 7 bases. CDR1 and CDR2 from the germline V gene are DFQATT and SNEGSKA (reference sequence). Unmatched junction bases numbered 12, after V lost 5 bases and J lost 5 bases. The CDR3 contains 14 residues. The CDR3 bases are TGCAGTGCTGGACATAGGGGGCGCGGTGACGAGCAGTACTTC. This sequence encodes CSAGHRGRGDEQYF.

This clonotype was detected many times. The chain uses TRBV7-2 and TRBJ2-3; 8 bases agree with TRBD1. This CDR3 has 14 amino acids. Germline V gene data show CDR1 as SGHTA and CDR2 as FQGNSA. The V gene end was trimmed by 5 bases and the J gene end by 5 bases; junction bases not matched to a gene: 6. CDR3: CASSVTGGLDTQYF. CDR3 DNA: TGTGCCAGCAGCGTAACAGGGGGGTTAGATACGCAGTATTTT.

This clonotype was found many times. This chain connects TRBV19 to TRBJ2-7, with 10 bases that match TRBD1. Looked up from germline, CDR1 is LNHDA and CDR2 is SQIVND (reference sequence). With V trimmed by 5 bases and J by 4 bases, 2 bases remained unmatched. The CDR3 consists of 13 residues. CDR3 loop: CASSDRGRYEQYF. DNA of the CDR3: TGTGCCAGTAGTGACAGGGGGCGATACGAGCAGTACTTC.

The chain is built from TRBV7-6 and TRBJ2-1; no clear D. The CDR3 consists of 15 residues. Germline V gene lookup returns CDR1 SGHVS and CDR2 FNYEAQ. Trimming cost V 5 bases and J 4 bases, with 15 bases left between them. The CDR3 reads CASSKVGENYNEQFF. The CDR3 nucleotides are TGTGCCAGCAGCAAGGTGGGCGAGAATTACAATGAGCAGTTCTTC.

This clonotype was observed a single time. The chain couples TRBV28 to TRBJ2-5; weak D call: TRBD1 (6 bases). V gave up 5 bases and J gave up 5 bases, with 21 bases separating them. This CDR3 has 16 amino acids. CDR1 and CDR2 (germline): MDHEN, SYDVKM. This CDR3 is CASSPRQRGSPETQYF. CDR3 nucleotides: TGTGCCAGCAGTCCAAGACAGAGGGGGTCGCCGGAGACCCAGTACTTC.

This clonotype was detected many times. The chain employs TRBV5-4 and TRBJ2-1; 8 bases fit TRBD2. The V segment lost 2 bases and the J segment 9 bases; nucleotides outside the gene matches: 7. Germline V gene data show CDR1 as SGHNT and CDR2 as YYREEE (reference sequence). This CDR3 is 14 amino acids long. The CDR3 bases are TGTGCCAGCAGCTTTAAGCGGGGGATTGGTGAGCAGTTCTTC. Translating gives CASSFKRGIGEQFF.

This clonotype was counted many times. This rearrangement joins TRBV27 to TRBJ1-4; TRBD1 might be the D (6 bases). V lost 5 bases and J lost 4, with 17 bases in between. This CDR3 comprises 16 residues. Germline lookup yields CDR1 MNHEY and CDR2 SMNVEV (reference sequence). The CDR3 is CASSKRGGGFNEKLFF. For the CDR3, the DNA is TGTGCCAGCAGTAAAAGGGGGGGAGGGTTTAATGAAAAACTGTTTTTT.

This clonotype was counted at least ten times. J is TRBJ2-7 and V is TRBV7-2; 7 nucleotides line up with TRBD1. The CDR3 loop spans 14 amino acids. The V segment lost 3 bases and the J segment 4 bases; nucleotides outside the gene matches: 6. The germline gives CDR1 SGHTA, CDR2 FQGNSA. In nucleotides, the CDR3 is TGTGCCAGCAGCTTTCGACAGGGAGCGTACGAGCAGTACTTC. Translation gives CASSFRQGAYEQYF.

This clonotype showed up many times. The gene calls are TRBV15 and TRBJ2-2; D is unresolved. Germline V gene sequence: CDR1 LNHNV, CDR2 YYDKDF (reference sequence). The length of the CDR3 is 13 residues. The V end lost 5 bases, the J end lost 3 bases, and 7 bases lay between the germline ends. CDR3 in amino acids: CATSVGDTGELFF. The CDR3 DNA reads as TGTGCCACCAGCGTTGGGGACACCGGGGAGCTGTTTTTT.

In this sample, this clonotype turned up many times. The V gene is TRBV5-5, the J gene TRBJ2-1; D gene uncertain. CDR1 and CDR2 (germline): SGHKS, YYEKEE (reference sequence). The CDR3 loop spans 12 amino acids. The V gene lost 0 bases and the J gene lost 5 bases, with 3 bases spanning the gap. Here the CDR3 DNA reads TGTGCCAGCAGCTTGGTTCACAATGAGCAGTTCTTC. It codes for CASSLVHNEQFF. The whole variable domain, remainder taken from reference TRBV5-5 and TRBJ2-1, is DAGVTQSPTHLIKTRGQQVTLRCSPISGHKSVSWYQQVLGQGPQFIFQYYEKEERGRGNFPDRFSARQFPNYSSELNVNALLLGDSALYLCASSLVHNEQFFGPGTRLTVL.

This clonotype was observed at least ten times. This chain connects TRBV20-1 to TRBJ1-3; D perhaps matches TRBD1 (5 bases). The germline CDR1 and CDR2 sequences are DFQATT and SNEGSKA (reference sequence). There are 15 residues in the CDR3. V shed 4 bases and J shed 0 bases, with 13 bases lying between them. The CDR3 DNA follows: TGCAGTGCTAAACCCGGGGCCAACTCTGGAAACACCATATATTTT. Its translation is CSAKPGANSGNTIYF.

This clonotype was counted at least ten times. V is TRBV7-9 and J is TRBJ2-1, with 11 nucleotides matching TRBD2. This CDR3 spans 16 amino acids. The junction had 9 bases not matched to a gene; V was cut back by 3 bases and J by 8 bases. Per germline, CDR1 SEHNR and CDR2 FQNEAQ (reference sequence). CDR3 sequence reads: CASSLATSGRGHEQFF. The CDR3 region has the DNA TGTGCCAGCAGCTTGGCCACTAGCGGGAGAGGACATGAGCAGTTCTTC. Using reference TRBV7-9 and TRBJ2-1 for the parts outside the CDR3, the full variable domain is DTGVSQNPRHKITKRGQNVTFRCDPISEHNRLYWYRQTLGQGPEFLTYFQNEAQLEKSRLLSDRFSAERPKGSFSTLEIQRTEQGDSAMYLCASSLATSGRGHEQFFGPGTRLTVL.

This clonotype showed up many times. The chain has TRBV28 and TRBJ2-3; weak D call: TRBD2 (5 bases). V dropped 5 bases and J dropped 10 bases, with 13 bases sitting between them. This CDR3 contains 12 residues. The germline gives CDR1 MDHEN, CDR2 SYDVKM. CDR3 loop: CASSPAGAPQYF. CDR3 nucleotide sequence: TGTGCCAGCAGTCCCGCGGGCGCACCGCAGTATTTT.

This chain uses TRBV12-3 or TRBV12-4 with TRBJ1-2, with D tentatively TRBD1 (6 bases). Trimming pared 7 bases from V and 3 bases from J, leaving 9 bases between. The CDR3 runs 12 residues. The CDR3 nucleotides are TGTGCCAGCAACCCAGGGGACTATGGCTACACCTTC. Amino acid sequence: CASNPGDYGYTF.

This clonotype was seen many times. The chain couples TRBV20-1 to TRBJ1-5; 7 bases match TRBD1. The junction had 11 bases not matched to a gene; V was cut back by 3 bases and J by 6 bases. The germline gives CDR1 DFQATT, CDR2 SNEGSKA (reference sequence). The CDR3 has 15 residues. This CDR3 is CSASLTGEFFQPQHF. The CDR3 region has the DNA TGCAGTGCTAGCCTCACAGGGGAGTTCTTTCAGCCCCAGCATTTT.